The clone carrying this T cell receptor beta chain appeared many times. Its target is not known. The germline gives CDR1 SGHAT, CDR2 FQNNGV. V was cut by 8 bases and J by 5 bases, with 14 bases left in between. This CDR3 contains 13 residues. The sample's time point: longitudinal time-point 1 (baseline). This record comes from a study of neurological immune-mediated disorders. Study findings and constraints: The most TCR clonal expansion was seen in HTLV-1-associated myelopathy, and the least was seen in multiple sclerosis, which fell below healthy controls. Sharing of CDR3 amino acid sequences among expanded clones across subjects was absent, suggesting private repertoires in all groups.

With 10-nucleotide random UMIs included, cDNA was synthesized by 5'RACE. TCRdb ran MiXCR on the 5' RACE reads and lists one entry per CDR3 protein. In the table there are about 49,000 distinct CDR3 sequences, 9% to 10% of which are singletons. This sequence originates from a woman between 35 and 50 years old in good health. The sample comprised PBMCs. This chain connects TRBV11-2 to TRBJ2-3; D possibly corresponds to TRBD1 (6 bases). DNA for the CDR3: TGTGCCAGCGGATCCTGGGACAAAGATACGCAGTATTTT. It specifies CASGSWDKDTQYF.